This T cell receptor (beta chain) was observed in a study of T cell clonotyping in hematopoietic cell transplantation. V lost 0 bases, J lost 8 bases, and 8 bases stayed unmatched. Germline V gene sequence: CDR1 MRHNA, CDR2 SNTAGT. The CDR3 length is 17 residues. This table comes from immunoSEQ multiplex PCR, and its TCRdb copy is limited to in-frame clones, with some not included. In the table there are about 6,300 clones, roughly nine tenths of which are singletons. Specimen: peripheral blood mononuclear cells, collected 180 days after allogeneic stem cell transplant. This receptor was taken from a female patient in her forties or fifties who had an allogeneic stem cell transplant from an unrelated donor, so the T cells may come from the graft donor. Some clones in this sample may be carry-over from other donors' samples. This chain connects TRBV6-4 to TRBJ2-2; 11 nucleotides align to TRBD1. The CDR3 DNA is TGTGCCAGCAGTGACTCGGCGGGGACAGGGGGACCAGGGGAGCTGTTTTTT. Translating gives CASSDSAGTGGPGELFF.